What follows describes a single TCR beta chain. These data originate in a study of blood T cell repertoires in COVID-19. About the study: Some COVID-19 samples were acute and others convalescent; all came from the United States, Italy and Spain. PBMCs, B-cell-depleted T cells, or T cells provided the cDNA or gDNA that made up the material.

Original handling: The authors estimated nucleated cell counts from reference gene primer amplification. TCRdb's table, derived via immunoSEQ multiplex PCR, lists solely in-frame clones and lacks some. V and J calls and clone size are those listed in that table; D and trimming were worked out from the DNA. Of over 200,000 clones in the sample, around 92% were seen once. Patients at the Seattle site were enrolled during active infection and followed longitudinally. The sequence derives from a person between 18 and 35 years old with COVID-19, enrolled during active disease. The sequenced sample consisted of peripheral blood.

Here the CDR3 reads CAGRRDRGRETQYF. CDR3 nucleotide sequence: TGTGCCGGAAGGCGGGACAGGGGGAGAGAGACCCAGTACTTC. This chain joins TRBV6-5 and TRBJ2-5; 11 bases match TRBD1. The CDR3 contains 14 residues. In germline, CDR1 is MNHEY, CDR2 SVGAGI. With 11 bases clipped from V and 4 bases from J, the junction kept 9 bases outside the gene matches.